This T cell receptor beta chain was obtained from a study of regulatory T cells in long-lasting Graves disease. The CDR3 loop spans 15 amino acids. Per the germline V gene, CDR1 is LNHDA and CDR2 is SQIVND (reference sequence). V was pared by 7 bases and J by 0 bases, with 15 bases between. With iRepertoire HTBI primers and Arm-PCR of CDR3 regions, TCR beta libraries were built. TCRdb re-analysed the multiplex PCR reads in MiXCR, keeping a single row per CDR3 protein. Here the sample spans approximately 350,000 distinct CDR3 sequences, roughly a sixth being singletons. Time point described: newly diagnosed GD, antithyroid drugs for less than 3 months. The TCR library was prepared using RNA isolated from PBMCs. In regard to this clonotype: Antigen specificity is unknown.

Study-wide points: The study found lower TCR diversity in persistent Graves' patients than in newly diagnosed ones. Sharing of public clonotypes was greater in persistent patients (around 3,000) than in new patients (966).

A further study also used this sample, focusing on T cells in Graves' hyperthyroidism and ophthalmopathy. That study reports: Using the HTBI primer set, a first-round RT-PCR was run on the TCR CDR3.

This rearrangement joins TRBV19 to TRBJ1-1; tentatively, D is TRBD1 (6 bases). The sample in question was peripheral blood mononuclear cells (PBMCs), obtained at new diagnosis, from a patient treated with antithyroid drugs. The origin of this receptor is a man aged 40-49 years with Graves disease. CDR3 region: CASTLGRGMNTEAFF. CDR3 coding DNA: TGTGCCAGTACCCTGGGCAGGGGCATGAACACTGAAGCTTTCTTT.